Below, 9 T cell receptor beta chains from the same sample are listed, as sequenced in a study of tumor-infiltrating lymphocytes in primary liver carcinoma. Each 20-30 mg portion of unsorted bulk tissue served as the source for co-extraction of RNA and DNA. Reverse transcription of 450 to 500 ng total RNA with a constant-region primer produced TCR beta cDNA. Modified slightly, ARM-PCR produced TCR beta libraries over three nested multiplex PCR rounds. Running roughly 10 cycles apiece, the first two PCR rounds relied on TRBV1-TRBV30 forward primers together with a C-beta reverse primer. TCRdb fed the multiplex PCR reads into MiXCR, producing one record per CDR3 protein. The sample yields 90,000 to 100,000 distinct CDR3 sequences, around 63% seen once. The sequencing sample was made of liver tumor tissue from sampling region 5. Subset given: tumor region T5, tumor centre. The receptors shown here come from an older woman with primary liver carcinoma and hepatitis B virus infection.

Remarks on this clonotype: Since no conserved phenylalanine or tryptophan closes the CDR3, a read error is the likely cause. The chain combines TRBV11-3 with TRBJ2-3, with a tentative D call TRBD2 (6 bases). The CDR3 is 15 residues long. V was pared by 6 bases and J by 2 bases, with 15 bases between. Germline CDR1 is SGHNT and CDR2 is YENEEA. The DNA for the CDR3 is TGTGCCAGCAGTCCTAACAGCGGGCACACAGATACGCAGTATTCT. As protein: CASSPNSGHTDTQYS.

As regards this clonotype: The junction departs from germline at one end; a sequencing error may be responsible. The CDR3 loop reads CVSSYGGSNTGELFF. CDR3 in DNA: TGTGTCAGCAGTTACGGGGGCAGCAACACGGGGGAGCTGTTTTTT. J is TRBJ2-2 and V is TRBV6-6; either TRBD1 or TRBD2 may fit D (6 bases each). The CDR3 totals 15 residues. Germline V gene sequence: CDR1 MNHNY, CDR2 SVGAGI (reference sequence).

Points on this clonotype: Mismatch with germline at one junction end may stem from a read error. The chain employs TRBV28 and TRBJ2-6, with D hard to call. The CDR3 has 15 amino acids. From germline, CDR1 is MDHEN and CDR2 SYDVKM. DNA of the CDR3: TGTGTCAGCAGTTTCGATGGTAGTGGGGCCAACGTCCTGACTTTC. As protein: CVSSFDGSGANVLTF.

V and J are TRBV11-1 and TRBJ2-3; 8 bases map to TRBD1. J gave up 14 bases and V 1 base, and 8 bases lay outside the gene matches. CDR3 size: 13 residues. Germline V lookup: CDR1 SGHAT, CDR2 FQDESV (reference sequence). For the CDR3, the DNA is TGTGCCAGCAGCTTAGACAGGGGGGATATGCGGTATTTT. It translates to CASSLDRGDMRYF.

This clonotype appeared a few times. A much larger clone is a single base away; this may be a read error. This chain joins TRBV12-3 or TRBV12-4 and TRBJ1-1; the D gene is possibly TRBD1 (5 bases). V shed 4 bases and J shed 8 bases, with 11 bases lying between them. CDR3 length: 12 residues. CDR3 DNA sequence: TGTGCCAGCAGTTACTCCAGGGTAGAAGCTTTCTTT. Its protein product is CASSYSRVEAFF.

This clonotype showed up just a few times. A junction end diverges from the germline sequence, so it may reflect a read error. This chain links TRBV11-2 with TRBJ2-2, with D unresolved. CDR1 is SGHAT, CDR2 FQNNGV, per germline. CDR3 length: 15 residues. Here the CDR3 reads CVSSPPQGPTGELFF. The DNA for the CDR3 is TGTGTCAGCAGCCCTCCACAAGGACCGACCGGAGAGCTGTTTTTT. Variable domain in full (rest from reference TRBV11-2 and TRBJ2-2): EAGVAQSPRYKIIEKRQSVAFWCNPISGHATLYWYQQILGQGPKLLIQFQNNGVVDDSQLPKDRFSAERLKGVDSTLKIQPAKLEDSAVYLCVSSPPQGPTGELFFGEGSRLTVL.

About this clonotype itself: One end of the junction fails to match germline, which may point to a read error. The rearrangement uses TRBV11-2 and TRBJ2-1; D is possibly TRBD2 (6 bases). The germline V gene encodes CDR1 SGHAT and CDR2 FQNNGV. The CDR3 covers 14 residues. CDR3 region: CANSLGSRRGEQFF. For the CDR3, the DNA is TGTGCCAACAGCTTAGGGTCTAGGAGGGGTGAGCAGTTCTTC.

For this clonotype: One junction end disagrees with the germline gene, perhaps due to a read error. The chain combines TRBV5-4 with TRBJ2-1; 8 bases line up with TRBD2. The J call is in doubt because the DNA end fits TRBJ2-7 better. Germline V CDR1 and CDR2: SGHNT, YYREEE (reference sequence). This CDR3 comprises 16 residues. Here the CDR3 reads CASSFGAGVSYNEQYF. DNA of the CDR3: TGTGCTAGCAGCTTTGGAGCGGGAGTATCCTACAATGAGCAGTACTTC.

This chain connects TRBV28 to TRBJ2-5; 9 bases line up with TRBD2. V lost 6 bases, J lost 1 base, and 15 bases stayed unmatched. The germline V gene encodes CDR1 MDHEN and CDR2 SYDVKM. The CDR3 has 18 amino acids. The CDR3 loop is CASSLSGSPDLSQETQYF. Written as DNA, the CDR3 is TGTGCCAGCAGCCTTAGCGGGAGCCCCGACCTTTCCCAAGAGACCCAGTACTTC. The whole variable domain, remainder taken from reference TRBV28 and TRBJ2-5, is DVKVTQSSRYLVKRTGEKVFLECVQDMDHENMFWYRQDPGLGLRLIYFSYDVKMKEKGDIPEGYSVSREKKERFSLILESASTNQTSMYLCASSLSGSPDLSQETQYFGPGTRLLVL.